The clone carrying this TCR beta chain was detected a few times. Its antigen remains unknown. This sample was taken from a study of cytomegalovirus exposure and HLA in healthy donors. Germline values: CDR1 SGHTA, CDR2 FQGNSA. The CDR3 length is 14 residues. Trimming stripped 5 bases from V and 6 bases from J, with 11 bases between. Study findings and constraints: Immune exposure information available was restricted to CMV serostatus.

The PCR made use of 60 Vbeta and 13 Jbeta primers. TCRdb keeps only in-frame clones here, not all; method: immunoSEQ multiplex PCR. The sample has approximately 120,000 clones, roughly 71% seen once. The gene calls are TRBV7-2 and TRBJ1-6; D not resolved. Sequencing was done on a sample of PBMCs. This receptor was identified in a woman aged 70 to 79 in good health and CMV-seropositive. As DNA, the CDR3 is TGTGCCAGCAGCCCACGTACGGGTAATTCACCCCTCCACTTT. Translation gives CASSPRTGNSPLHF. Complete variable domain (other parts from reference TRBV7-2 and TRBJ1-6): GAGVSQSPSNKVTEKGKDVELRCDPISGHTALYWYRQSLGQGLEFLIYFQGNSAPDKSGLPSDRFSAERTGGSVSTLTIQRTQQEDSAVYLCASSPRTGNSPLHFGNGTRLTVT.